These T cell receptor beta chains were read from a single sample in a study of regulatory T cells in long-lasting Graves disease. TCRdb itself ran the multiplex PCR reads through MiXCR, one entry per CDR3 protein. The table records 450,000 to 700,000 distinct CDR3 sequences, roughly 14% of them present only once. The sample was also reused in another study, on T cells in Graves' hyperthyroidism and ophthalmopathy.

The sample was peripheral blood mononuclear cells (PBMCs), taken at new diagnosis, from a patient treated with antithyroid drugs. These receptors originate from a man younger than 40 with Graves disease. Both conserved end residues are part of each CDR3. A D gene is named only where the DNA matches it firmly. Clone size is stated in some rows and not others, as once, few, many or a class when expanded.

clone size: many
V gene: TRBV19
D gene: NA
J gene: TRBJ1-1
CDR3 DNA: TGTGCCAGTAGCGGAAGGCTGAACACTGAAGCTTTCTTT
CDR3 protein: CASSGRLNTEAFF

clone size: few
V gene: TRBV30
D gene: NA
J gene: TRBJ2-5
CDR3 DNA: TGTGCCTGGAGTCGGCGGAGCACTAAAGAGACCCAGTACTTC
CDR3 protein: CAWSRRSTKETQYF

clone size: NA
V gene: TRBV5-5
D gene: NA
J gene: TRBJ2-5
CDR3 DNA: TGTGCCAGCAGCTTACCCGACGGGCGAGAGACCCAGTACTTC
CDR3 protein: CASSLPDGRETQYF

clone size: many
V gene: TRBV7-9
D gene: NA
J gene: TRBJ1-1
CDR3 DNA: TGTGCCAGCGCACGGGGAAACACTGAAGCTTTCTTT
CDR3 protein: CASARGNTEAFF

clone size: many
V gene: TRBV3-1
D gene: NA
J gene: TRBJ2-1
CDR3 DNA: TGTGCCAGCAGCCAGGAGGGAAGGGGTAAGCAGTTCTTC
CDR3 protein: CASSQEGRGKQFF

clone size: many
V gene: TRBV20-1
D gene: TRBD2
J gene: TRBJ2-7
CDR3 DNA: TGCAGTGCTGCCCTAGCGGGAAGGCTCTACGAGCAGTACTTC
CDR3 protein: CSAALAGRLYEQYF

clone size: NA
V gene: TRBV9
D gene: NA
J gene: TRBJ2-1
CDR3 DNA: TGTGCCAGCAGCGTAGACGTGGATGGGAATGAGCAGTTCTTC
CDR3 protein: CASSVDVDGNEQFF

clone size: NA
V gene: TRBV9
D gene: NA
J gene: TRBJ2-3
CDR3 DNA: TGTGCCAGCAGCGTCGCCGGGACCGTAACCACAGATACGCAGTATTTT
CDR3 protein: CASSVAGTVTTDTQYF

clone size: few
V gene: TRBV5-1
D gene: TRBD1
J gene: TRBJ1-4
CDR3 DNA: TGCGCCAGCAGCCGGACAGGGGGCGATGAAAAACTGTTTTTT
CDR3 protein: CASSRTGGDEKLFF

clone size: many
V gene: TRBV6-2/TRBV6-3
D gene: NA
J gene: TRBJ1-5
CDR3 DNA: TGTGCCAGCAGTGAAATGAGGGGAGGCGGTCAGCCCCAGCATTTT
CDR3 protein: CASSEMRGGGQPQHF

clone size: many
V gene: TRBV3-1
D gene: TRBD1
J gene: TRBJ1-4
CDR3 DNA: TGTGCCAGCTTTGGACAGGGGGCGGAAAAACTGTTTTTT
CDR3 protein: CASFGQGAEKLFF

clone size: NA
V gene: TRBV4-2
D gene: NA
J gene: TRBJ1-2
CDR3 DNA: TGTGCCAGCAGCCAAGATCCCCAAATCTTAGGCGGCTACACCTTC
CDR3 protein: CASSQDPQILGGYTF

clone size: NA
V gene: TRBV2
D gene: TRBD1
J gene: TRBJ2-7
CDR3 DNA: TGTGCCAGCAGTCGCCGGGACAGGGGCTACGAGCAGTACTTC
CDR3 protein: CASSRRDRGYEQYF

clone size: few
V gene: TRBV18
D gene: TRBD1
J gene: TRBJ1-2
CDR3 DNA: TGTGCCAGCTCACCCGGGACAGGGGGCGCGATAAACTATGGCTACACCTTC
CDR3 protein: CASSPGTGGAINYGYTF

clone size: many
V gene: TRBV13
D gene: TRBD2
J gene: TRBJ2-3
CDR3 DNA: TGTGCCAGCAGCCCCGGACTAGCGGGAGGTTTCGATACGCAGTATTTT
CDR3 protein: CASSPGLAGGFDTQYF

clone size: many
V gene: TRBV7-2
D gene: NA
J gene: TRBJ1-1
CDR3 DNA: TGTGCCAGCAGCTTAGGCCCCTTTTGGAGGGAAGTTCTGGGGAACACTGAAGCTTTCTTT
CDR3 protein: CASSLGPFWREVLGNTEAFF

clone size: few
V gene: TRBV6-1
D gene: NA
J gene: TRBJ1-2
CDR3 DNA: TGTGCCACCCATAAGGACAGCTTCTATGGCTACACCTTC
CDR3 protein: CATHKDSFYGYTF

clone size: many
V gene: TRBV3-1
D gene: TRBD2
J gene: TRBJ2-5
CDR3 DNA: TGTGCCAGCAGCCAAGACCGAGATAGCTTAGCGGGCCGACAGTACTTC
CDR3 protein: CASSQDRDSLAGRQYF

clone size: many
V gene: TRBV7-7
D gene: NA
J gene: TRBJ2-2
CDR3 DNA: TGTGCCAGCAGCACAACCGGGACGGTGAACACCGGGGAGCTGTTTTTT
CDR3 protein: CASSTTGTVNTGELFF

clone size: NA
V gene: TRBV10-3
D gene: NA
J gene: TRBJ2-2
CDR3 DNA: TGTGCCATCAGTGAGGCCGAAGGGGAGCTGTTTTTT
CDR3 protein: CAISEAEGELFF

clone size: many
V gene: TRBV6-1
D gene: NA
J gene: TRBJ2-7
CDR3 DNA: TGTGCCAGCAGTGAAGAGACAAACTTTCTAACCTACGAGCAGTACTTC
CDR3 protein: CASSEETNFLTYEQYF

clone size: few
V gene: TRBV27
D gene: NA
J gene: TRBJ2-3
CDR3 DNA: TGTGCCAGCAGTTTCAATCGTGGCACAGATACGCAGTATTTT
CDR3 protein: CASSFNRGTDTQYF

clone size: NA
V gene: TRBV7-2
D gene: TRBD2
J gene: TRBJ2-6
CDR3 DNA: TGTGCCAGCAGCTTAGCGGGGTGGCTAGCGGGAAATTCCTCTGGGGCCAACGTCCTGACTTTC
CDR3 protein: CASSLAGWLAGNSSGANVLTF

clone size: many
V gene: TRBV11-3
D gene: NA
J gene: TRBJ2-7
CDR3 DNA: TGTGCCAGCAGTCGGACAAGAGACTACGAGCAGTACTTC
CDR3 protein: CASSRTRDYEQYF

clone size: many
V gene: TRBV6-1
D gene: TRBD2
J gene: TRBJ2-5
CDR3 DNA: TGTGCCAGCAGTGCTCCGGGGGAGGGAGAGACCCAGTACTTC
CDR3 protein: CASSAPGEGETQYF

clone size: few
V gene: TRBV7-9
D gene: NA
J gene: TRBJ2-7
CDR3 DNA: TGTGTCAGCAGCTTACGGACAGCCTACGAGCAGTACTTC
CDR3 protein: CVSSLRTAYEQYF

clone size: few
V gene: TRBV20-1
D gene: TRBD2
J gene: TRBJ2-5
CDR3 DNA: TGCAGTGCTTCGACTAGCGGGAGGTGGCAAGAGACCCAGTACTTC
CDR3 protein: CSASTSGRWQETQYF

clone size: many
V gene: TRBV12-3/TRBV12-4
D gene: NA
J gene: TRBJ2-3
CDR3 DNA: TGTGCCAGCATTCCCCGGGGGGGACAGGGCGGCCCTGAGTATTTT
CDR3 protein: CASIPRGGQGGPEYF

clone size: NA
V gene: TRBV4-1
D gene: NA
J gene: TRBJ1-2
CDR3 DNA: TGCGCCAGCAGCCAAGCACCAGTCGGTAACTATGGCTACACCTTC
CDR3 protein: CASSQAPVGNYGYTF

clone size: many
V gene: TRBV6-2/TRBV6-3
D gene: TRBD1
J gene: TRBJ2-1
CDR3 DNA: TGTGCCAGCAGTTACTCCCGGGACAGCCTTTACAATGAGCAGTTCTTC
CDR3 protein: CASSYSRDSLYNEQFF

clone size: many
V gene: TRBV27
D gene: TRBD2
J gene: TRBJ2-3
CDR3 DNA: TGTGCCAGCAAAAGGAGCGGGAGAGCGACAGATACGCAGTATTTT
CDR3 protein: CASKRSGRATDTQYF

clone size: many
V gene: TRBV30
D gene: TRBD1
J gene: TRBJ2-7
CDR3 DNA: TGTGCCTGGGATTCGGGACAGGGGATCTCCTACGAGCAGTACTTC
CDR3 protein: CAWDSGQGISYEQYF

clone size: many
V gene: TRBV12-3/TRBV12-4
D gene: TRBD2
J gene: TRBJ2-7
CDR3 DNA: TGTGCCAGCAGTTTGGGACAGGGGGTTTCGGGACTAGCGGGAGCTGAGACCTACGAGCAGTACTTC
CDR3 protein: CASSLGQGVSGLAGAETYEQYF

clone size: many
V gene: TRBV5-5
D gene: TRBD2
J gene: TRBJ2-7
CDR3 DNA: TGTGCCAGCAGCTTGGAGGATTCCGGGGGGACTAGCTTCTACGAGCAGTACTTC
CDR3 protein: CASSLEDSGGTSFYEQYF

clone size: many
V gene: TRBV6-1
D gene: TRBD2
J gene: TRBJ2-2
CDR3 DNA: TGTGCCAGCAACTCCGGGACTAGTCGGCCCGGGGAGCTGTTTTTT
CDR3 protein: CASNSGTSRPGELFF

clone size: many
V gene: TRBV27
D gene: TRBD1
J gene: TRBJ1-6
CDR3 DNA: TGTGCCAGCAGTTCCTGGACAGGGATAGATTCACCCCTCCACTTT
CDR3 protein: CASSSWTGIDSPLHF

clone size: NA
V gene: TRBV12-5
D gene: NA
J gene: TRBJ2-2
CDR3 DNA: TGTGCTAGTGGTGGGAGACTAGGAGTACTGGCCGGGGAGCTGTTTTTT
CDR3 protein: CASGGRLGVLAGELFF

clone size: many
V gene: TRBV2
D gene: TRBD2
J gene: TRBJ2-7
CDR3 DNA: TGTGCCAGCACGGTACTAGCGGGACTTGTGGAGTACTTC
CDR3 protein: CASTVLAGLVEYF

clone size: many
V gene: TRBV13
D gene: TRBD2
J gene: TRBJ2-7
CDR3 DNA: TGTGCCAGCAGTCGAAGCGGGAGCCCGACCTACGAGCAGTACTTC
CDR3 protein: CASSRSGSPTYEQYF

clone size: NA
V gene: TRBV11-2
D gene: TRBD2
J gene: TRBJ2-2
CDR3 DNA: TGTGCCAGCAGCCAAGAGTCGGGGGGGGCGTACACCGGGGAGCTGTTTTTT
CDR3 protein: CASSQESGGAYTGELFF

clone size: many
V gene: TRBV2
D gene: TRBD1
J gene: TRBJ1-5
CDR3 DNA: TGTGCCAGCAGCAAGGACAGGGGCAATCAGCCCCAGCATTTT
CDR3 protein: CASSKDRGNQPQHF